A single sample gave rise to the 3 T cell receptor beta chains below, sequenced in a study of T cell responses to AZD1222 COVID-19 vaccine. TCRdb keeps only in-frame clones here, not all; method: immunoSEQ multiplex PCR. The data contain about 150,000 clones, 91% of them seen just once; the ten biggest clones take up approximately 1.5%. The specimen was peripheral blood, collected on day 0 of AZD1222 vaccination. These receptors came from an adult in good health.

This chain joins TRBV19 and TRBJ1-2, with 7 nucleotides matching TRBD1. This CDR3 region has 15 residues. Germline V gene data show CDR1 as LNHDA and CDR2 as SQIVND (reference sequence). V dropped 8 bases and J dropped 6; count of bases not matched to a gene: 15. Here the CDR3 DNA reads TGTGCCAGTGCAACCTCCCCGACAGGGTCGGATGGCTACACCTTC. Protein: CASATSPTGSDGYTF. The whole variable domain, filled in from reference TRBV19 and TRBJ1-2, reads DGGITQSPKYLFRKEGQNVTLSCEQNLNHDAMYWYRQDPGQGLRLIYYSQIVNDFQKGDIAEGYSVSREKKESFPLTVTSAQKNPTAFYLCASATSPTGSDGYTFGSGTRLTVV.

The chain couples TRBV6-2 or TRBV6-3 to TRBJ2-7, with 10 bases lining up with TRBD2. V was clipped by 4 bases and J by 5 bases; unmatched bases: 8. Germline V gene lookup returns CDR1 MNHEY and CDR2 SVGEGT. The CDR3 length is 15 residues. CDR3 residues: CASSSWTSGSDEQYF. The CDR3 bases are TGTGCCAGCAGTTCCTGGACTAGCGGAAGCGACGAGCAGTACTTC.

The chain couples TRBV5-4 to TRBJ1-4; D gene unclear. Germline CDR1 and CDR2: SGHNT and YYREEE (reference sequence). This CDR3 contains 15 residues. The V gene lost 1 base and the J gene lost 0 bases, with 7 bases spanning the gap. CDR3 nucleotides: TGTGCCAGCAGCTTGATGGCGGCAACTAATGAAAAACTGTTTTTT. Residues: CASSLMAATNEKLFF.